This TCR beta chain is drawn from a study of tissue T cells after allogeneic stem cell transplantation. Whole-study results and caveats: Tissue-detected TCR repertoire was only partly captured by blood and spleen T cells.

Produced via immunoSEQ multiplex PCR; TCRdb's table is partial and in-frame only. The sample yields about 26,000 clones, roughly nine tenths seen once. With respect to this clone: Its specificity is not known.

The receptor was isolated from a male donor aged 60 or over who later had graft-versus-host disease after an allogeneic stem cell transplant. The input for sequencing was blood, taken before transplantation.

This chain's CDR3 is CASSQVVETQYF. CDR3 bases: TGTGCCAGCAGCCAAGTCGTAGAGACCCAGTACTTC. The chain recombines TRBV3-1 (or the pseudogene TRBV3-2) with TRBJ2-5; no clear D gene. This CDR3 comprises 12 residues. CDR1 LGHDT and CDR2 YNNKEL come from the germline V gene (reference sequence). V was cut by 1 base and J by 4 bases, with 4 bases left in between.